The T cell receptor beta chain described here comes from a study of naive and memory T cell subsets. TCR cDNA received a 3' ligated oligonucleotide that carried a UMI. Trimming took off 4 bases at V and 3 bases at J, with 18 bases between the two ends. The CDR3 has 16 residues. Germline assignment: CDR1 SQVTM and CDR2 ANQGSEA. This clonotype was detected many times. Ligated cDNA underwent four rounds of PCR with nested alpha and beta constant region primers and SP2. One entry per CDR3 protein results from TCRdb running MiXCR on the 5' RACE reads. The sample has more than 50,000 distinct CDR3 sequences, roughly 6.7% seen once; the top ten hold about a tenth.

The receptor comes from a male donor in good health. The genes are TRBV29-1 and TRBJ2-2, with D uncertain. CDR3 coding DNA: TGCAGCGTTGGGCATAGATTTCCGGGCGACACCGGGGAGCTGTTTTTT. Protein sequence: CSVGHRFPGDTGELFF.